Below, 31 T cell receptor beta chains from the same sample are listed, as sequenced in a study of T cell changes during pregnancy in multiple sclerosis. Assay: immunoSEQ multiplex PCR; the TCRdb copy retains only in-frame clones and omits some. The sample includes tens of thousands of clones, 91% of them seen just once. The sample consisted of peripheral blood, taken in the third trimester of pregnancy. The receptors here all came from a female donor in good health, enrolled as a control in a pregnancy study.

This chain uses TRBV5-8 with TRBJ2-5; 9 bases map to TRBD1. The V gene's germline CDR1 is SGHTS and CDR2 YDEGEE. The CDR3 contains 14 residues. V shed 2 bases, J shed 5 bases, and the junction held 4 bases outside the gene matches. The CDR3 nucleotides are TGTGCCAGCAGCTTAGGGACAGGGCGGGAGACCCAGTACTTC. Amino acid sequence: CASSLGTGRETQYF.

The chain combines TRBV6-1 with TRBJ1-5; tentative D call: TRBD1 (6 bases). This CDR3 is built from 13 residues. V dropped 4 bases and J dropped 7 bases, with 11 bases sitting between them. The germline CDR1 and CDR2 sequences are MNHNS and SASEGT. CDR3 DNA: TGTGCCAGCAGTGGAACCACAGGGCAGCCCCAGCATTTT. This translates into CASSGTTGQPQHF.

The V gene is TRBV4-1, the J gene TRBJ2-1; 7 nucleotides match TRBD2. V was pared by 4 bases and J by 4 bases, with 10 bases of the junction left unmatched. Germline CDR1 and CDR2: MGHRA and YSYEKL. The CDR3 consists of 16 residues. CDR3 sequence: CASSPLTGGWYNEQFF. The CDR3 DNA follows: TGCGCCAGCAGCCCGCTCACGGGAGGTTGGTACAATGAGCAGTTCTTC.

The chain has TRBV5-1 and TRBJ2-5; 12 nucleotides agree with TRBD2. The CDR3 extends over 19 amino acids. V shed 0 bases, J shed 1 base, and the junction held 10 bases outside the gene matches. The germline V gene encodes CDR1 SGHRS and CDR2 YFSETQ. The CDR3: CASSLGRLAGESLQETQYF. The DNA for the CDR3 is TGCGCCAGCAGCTTGGGACGACTAGCGGGAGAGAGTCTCCAAGAGACCCAGTACTTC.

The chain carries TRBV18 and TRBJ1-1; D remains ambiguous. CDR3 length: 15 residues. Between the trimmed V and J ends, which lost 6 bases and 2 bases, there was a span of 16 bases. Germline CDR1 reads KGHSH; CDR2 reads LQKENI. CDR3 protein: CASSPHRDSNTEAFF. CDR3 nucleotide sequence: TGTGCCAGCTCCCCCCACCGCGACTCTAACACTGAAGCTTTCTTT. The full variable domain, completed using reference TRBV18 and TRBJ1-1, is NAGVMQNPRHLVRRRGQEARLRCSPMKGHSHVYWYRQLPEEGLKFMVYLQKENIIDESGMPKERFSAEFPKEGPSILRIQQVVRGDSAAYFCASSPHRDSNTEAFFGQGTRLTVV.

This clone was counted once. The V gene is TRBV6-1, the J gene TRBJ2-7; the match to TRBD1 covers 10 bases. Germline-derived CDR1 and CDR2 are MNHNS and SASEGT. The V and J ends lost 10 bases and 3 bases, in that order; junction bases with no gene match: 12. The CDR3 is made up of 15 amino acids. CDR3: CATTGGRIDNYEQYF. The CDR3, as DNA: TGTGCCACGACAGGGGGCCGAATCGACAACTACGAGCAGTACTTC.

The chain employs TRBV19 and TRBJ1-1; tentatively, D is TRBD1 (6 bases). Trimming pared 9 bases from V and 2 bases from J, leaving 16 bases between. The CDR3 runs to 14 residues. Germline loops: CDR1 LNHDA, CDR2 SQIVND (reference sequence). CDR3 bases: TGTGCCAGCTTACAGGGAATGGGAAACACTGAAGCTTTCTTT. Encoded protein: CASLQGMGNTEAFF.

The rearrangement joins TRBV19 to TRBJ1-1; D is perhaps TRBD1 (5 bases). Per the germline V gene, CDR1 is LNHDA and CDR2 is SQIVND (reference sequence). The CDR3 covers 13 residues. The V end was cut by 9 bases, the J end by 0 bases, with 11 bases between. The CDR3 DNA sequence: TGTGCCAGCTTAGACAGCTTGAACACTGAAGCTTTCTTT. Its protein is CASLDSLNTEAFF.

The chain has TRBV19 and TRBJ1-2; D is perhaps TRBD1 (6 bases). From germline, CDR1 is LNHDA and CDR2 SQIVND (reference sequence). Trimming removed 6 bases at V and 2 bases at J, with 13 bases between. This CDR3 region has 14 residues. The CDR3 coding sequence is TGTGCCAGTAGGGGGTGGGACACCAACTATGGCTACACCTTC. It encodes CASRGWDTNYGYTF.

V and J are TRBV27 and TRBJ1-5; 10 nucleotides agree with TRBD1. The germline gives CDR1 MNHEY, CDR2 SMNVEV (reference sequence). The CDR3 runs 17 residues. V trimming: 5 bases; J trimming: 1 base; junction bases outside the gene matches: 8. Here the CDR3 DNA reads TGTGCCAGCAGTCAGATGACAGGGGGCAGGAGCAATCAGCCCCAGCATTTT. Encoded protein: CASSQMTGGRSNQPQHF.

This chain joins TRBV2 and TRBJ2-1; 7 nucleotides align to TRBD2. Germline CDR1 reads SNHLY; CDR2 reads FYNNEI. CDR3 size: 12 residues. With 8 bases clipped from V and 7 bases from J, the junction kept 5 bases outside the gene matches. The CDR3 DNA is TGTGCCAGCCAGGGACTAACTAATGAGCAGTTCTTC. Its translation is CASQGLTNEQFF.

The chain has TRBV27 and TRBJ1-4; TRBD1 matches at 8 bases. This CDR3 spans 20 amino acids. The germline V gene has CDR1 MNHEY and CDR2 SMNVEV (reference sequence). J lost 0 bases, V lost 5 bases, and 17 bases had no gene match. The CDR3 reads CASSDLSGGGFHSTNEKLFF. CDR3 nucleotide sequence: TGTGCCAGCAGTGACCTCTCAGGGGGCGGCTTCCACTCAACTAATGAAAAACTGTTTTTT.

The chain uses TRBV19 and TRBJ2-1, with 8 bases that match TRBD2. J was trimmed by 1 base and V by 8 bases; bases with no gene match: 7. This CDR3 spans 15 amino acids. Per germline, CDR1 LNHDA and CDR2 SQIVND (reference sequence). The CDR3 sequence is CASALLAASYNEQFF. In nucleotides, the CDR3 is TGTGCCAGTGCGCTACTAGCGGCTTCCTACAATGAGCAGTTCTTC.

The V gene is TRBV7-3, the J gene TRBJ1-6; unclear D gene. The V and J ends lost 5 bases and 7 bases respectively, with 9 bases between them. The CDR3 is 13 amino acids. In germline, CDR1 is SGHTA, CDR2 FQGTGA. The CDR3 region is CASSAYSNSPLHF. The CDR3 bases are TGTGCCAGCAGCGCTTACTCGAATTCACCCCTCCACTTT.

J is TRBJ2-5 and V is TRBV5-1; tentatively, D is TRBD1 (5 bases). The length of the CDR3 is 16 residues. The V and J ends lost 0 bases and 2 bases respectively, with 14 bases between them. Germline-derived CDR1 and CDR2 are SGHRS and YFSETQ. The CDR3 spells CASSLEGRTRQETQYF. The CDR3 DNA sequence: TGCGCCAGCAGCTTGGAGGGGCGGACAAGACAAGAGACCCAGTACTTC. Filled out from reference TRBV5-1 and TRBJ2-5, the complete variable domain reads KAGVTQTPRYLIKTRGQQVTLSCSPISGHRSVSWYQQTPGQGLQFLFEYFSETQRNKGNFPGRFSGRQFSNSRSEMNVSTLELGDSALYLCASSLEGRTRQETQYFGPGTRLLVL.

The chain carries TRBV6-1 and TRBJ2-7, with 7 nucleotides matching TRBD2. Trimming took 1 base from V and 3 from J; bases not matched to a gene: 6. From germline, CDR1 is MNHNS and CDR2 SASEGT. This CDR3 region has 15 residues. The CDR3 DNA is TGTGCCAGCAGTGAAGGGGGTAGCGGGCTCTACGAGCAGTACTTC. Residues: CASSEGGSGLYEQYF.

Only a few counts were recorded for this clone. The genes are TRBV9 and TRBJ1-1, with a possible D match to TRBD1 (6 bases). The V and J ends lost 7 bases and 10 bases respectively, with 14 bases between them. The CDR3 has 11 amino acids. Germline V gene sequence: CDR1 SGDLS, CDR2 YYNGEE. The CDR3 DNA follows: TGTGCCAGCCGTTCAGGGGTTCGAGCTTTCTTT. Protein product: CASRSGVRAFF.

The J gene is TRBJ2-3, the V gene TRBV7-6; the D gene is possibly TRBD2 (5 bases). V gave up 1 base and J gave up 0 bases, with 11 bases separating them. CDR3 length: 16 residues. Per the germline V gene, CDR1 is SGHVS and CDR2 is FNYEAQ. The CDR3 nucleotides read TGTGCCAGCAGCTTAGTAGCAGCGGCTAGCACAGATACGCAGTATTTT. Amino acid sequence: CASSLVAAASTDTQYF.

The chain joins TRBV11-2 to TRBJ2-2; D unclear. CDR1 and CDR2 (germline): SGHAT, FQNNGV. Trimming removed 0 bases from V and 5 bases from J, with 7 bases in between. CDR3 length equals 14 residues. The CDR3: CASSLEAGTGELFF. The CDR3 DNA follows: TGTGCCAGCAGCTTAGAGGCAGGTACCGGGGAGCTGTTTTTT.

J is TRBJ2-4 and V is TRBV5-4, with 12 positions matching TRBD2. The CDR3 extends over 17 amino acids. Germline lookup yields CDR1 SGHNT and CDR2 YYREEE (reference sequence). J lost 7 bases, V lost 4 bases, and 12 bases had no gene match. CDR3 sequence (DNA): TGTGCCAGCAGCAGTACTAGCGGGGGGCCCCTAGGGAACATTCAGTACTTC. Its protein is CASSSTSGGPLGNIQYF.

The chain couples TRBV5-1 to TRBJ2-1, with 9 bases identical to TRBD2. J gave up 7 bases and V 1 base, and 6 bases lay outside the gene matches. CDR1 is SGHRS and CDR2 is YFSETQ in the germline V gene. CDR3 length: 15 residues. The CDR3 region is CASSLTAGGSNEQFF. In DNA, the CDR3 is TGCGCCAGCAGCTTGACGGCGGGAGGGAGTAATGAGCAGTTCTTC.

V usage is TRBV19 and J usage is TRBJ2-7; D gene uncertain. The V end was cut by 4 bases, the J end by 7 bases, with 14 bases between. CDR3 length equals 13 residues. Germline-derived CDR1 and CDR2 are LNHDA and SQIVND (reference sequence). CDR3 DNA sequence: TGTGCCAGTAGTAAGGCAGGCCCTATGGAGCAGTACTTC. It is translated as CASSKAGPMEQYF. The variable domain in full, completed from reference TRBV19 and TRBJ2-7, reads DGGITQSPKYLFRKEGQNVTLSCEQNLNHDAMYWYRQDPGQGLRLIYYSQIVNDFQKGDIAEGYSVSREKKESFPLTVTSAQKNPTAFYLCASSKAGPMEQYFGPGTRLTVT.

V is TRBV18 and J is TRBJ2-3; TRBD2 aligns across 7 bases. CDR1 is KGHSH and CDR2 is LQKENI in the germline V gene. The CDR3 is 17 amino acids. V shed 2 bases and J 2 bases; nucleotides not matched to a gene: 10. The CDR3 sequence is CASSPTFPSGNTDTQYF. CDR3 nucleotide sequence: TGTGCCAGCTCACCAACCTTTCCCAGCGGGAACACAGATACGCAGTATTTT.

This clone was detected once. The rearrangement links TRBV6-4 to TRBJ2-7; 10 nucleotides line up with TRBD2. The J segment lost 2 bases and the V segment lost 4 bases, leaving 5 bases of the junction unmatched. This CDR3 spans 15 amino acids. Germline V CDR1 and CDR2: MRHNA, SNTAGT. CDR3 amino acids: CASSATSGAPYEQYF. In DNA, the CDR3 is TGTGCCAGCAGTGCCACTAGCGGGGCACCCTACGAGCAGTACTTC.

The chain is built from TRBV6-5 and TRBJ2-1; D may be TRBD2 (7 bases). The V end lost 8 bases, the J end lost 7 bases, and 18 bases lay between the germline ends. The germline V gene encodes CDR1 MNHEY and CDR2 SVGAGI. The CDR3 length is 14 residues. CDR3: CASSVAGDRNEQFF. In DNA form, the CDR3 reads TGTGCCAGCTCGGTTGCGGGAGACAGGAATGAGCAGTTCTTC.

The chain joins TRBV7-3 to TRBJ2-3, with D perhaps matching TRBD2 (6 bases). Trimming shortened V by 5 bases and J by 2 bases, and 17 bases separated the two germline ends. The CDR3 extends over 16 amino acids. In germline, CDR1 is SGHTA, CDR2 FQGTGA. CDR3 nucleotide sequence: TGTGCCAGCAGCGACCAACCGGGACTCTACACAGATACGCAGTATTTT. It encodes CASSDQPGLYTDTQYF.

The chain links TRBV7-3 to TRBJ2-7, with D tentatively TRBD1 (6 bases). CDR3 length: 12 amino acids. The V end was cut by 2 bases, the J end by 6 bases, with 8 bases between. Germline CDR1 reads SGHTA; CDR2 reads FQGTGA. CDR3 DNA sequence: TGTGCCAGCAGCTTAGGGGGCGGCGAGCAGTACTTC. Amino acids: CASSLGGGEQYF. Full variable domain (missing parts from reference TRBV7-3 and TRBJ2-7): GAGVSQTPSNKVTEKGKYVELRCDPISGHTALYWYRQSLGQGPEFLIYFQGTGAADDSGLPNDRFFAVRPEGSVSTLKIQRTERGDSAVYLCASSLGGGEQYFGPGTRLTVT.

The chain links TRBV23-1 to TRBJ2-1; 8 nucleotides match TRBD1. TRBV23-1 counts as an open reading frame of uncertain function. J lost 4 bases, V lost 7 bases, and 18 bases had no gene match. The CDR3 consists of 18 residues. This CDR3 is CASTPPRLGQAIYNEQFF. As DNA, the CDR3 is TGCGCCAGCACCCCACCCCGGCTGGGACAGGCCATATACAATGAGCAGTTCTTC.

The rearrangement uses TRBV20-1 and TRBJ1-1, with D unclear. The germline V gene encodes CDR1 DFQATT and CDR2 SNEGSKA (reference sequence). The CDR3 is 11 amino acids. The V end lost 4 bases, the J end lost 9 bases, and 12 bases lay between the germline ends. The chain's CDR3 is CSATNTVQAFF. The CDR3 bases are TGCAGTGCTACCAATACGGTACAAGCTTTCTTT.

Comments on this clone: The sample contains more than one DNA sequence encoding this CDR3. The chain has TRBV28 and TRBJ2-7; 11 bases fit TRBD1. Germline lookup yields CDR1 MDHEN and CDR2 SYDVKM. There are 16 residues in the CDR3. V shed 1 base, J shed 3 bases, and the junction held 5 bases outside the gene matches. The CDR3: CASSLSLGTGGYEQYF. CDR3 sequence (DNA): TGTGCCAGCAGTTTATCACTCGGGACAGGGGGCTACGAGCAGTACTTC.

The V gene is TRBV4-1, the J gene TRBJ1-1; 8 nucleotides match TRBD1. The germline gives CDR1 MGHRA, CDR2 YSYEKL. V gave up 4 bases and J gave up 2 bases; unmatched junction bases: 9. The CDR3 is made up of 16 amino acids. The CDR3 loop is CASSPRQGTYNTEAFF. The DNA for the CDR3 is TGCGCCAGCAGCCCTCGACAGGGGACGTATAACACTGAAGCTTTCTTT.